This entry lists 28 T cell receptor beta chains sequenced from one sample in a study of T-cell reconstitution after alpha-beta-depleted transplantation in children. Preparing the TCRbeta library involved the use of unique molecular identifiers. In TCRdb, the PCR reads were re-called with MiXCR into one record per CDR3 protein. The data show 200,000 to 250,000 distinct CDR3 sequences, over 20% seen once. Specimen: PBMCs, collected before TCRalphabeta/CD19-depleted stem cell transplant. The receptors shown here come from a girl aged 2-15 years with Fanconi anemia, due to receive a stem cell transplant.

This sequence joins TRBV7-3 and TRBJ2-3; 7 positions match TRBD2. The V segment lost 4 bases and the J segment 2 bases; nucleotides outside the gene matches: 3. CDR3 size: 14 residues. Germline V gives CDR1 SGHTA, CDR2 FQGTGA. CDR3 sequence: CASSSSGNTDTQYF. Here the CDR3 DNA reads TGTGCCAGCAGCTCTAGCGGAAACACAGATACGCAGTATTTT.

CDR3 loop: CASSRAGGSYEQYF. The CDR3 DNA reads as TGTGCCAGCAGCCGAGCCGGGGGTTCCTACGAGCAGTACTTC. The chain carries TRBV7-9 and TRBJ2-7, with a possible D match to TRBD2 (6 bases). Germline assignment: CDR1 SEHNR and CDR2 FQNEAQ (reference sequence). V gave up 5 bases and J gave up 1 base, with 12 bases separating them. The CDR3 runs to 14 residues. The entire variable domain, with the rest obtained from reference TRBV7-9 and TRBJ2-7, is as follows: DTGVSQNPRHKITKRGQNVTFRCDPISEHNRLYWYRQTLGQGPEFLTYFQNEAQLEKSRLLSDRFSAERPKGSFSTLEIQRTEQGDSAMYLCASSRAGGSYEQYFGPGTRLTVT.

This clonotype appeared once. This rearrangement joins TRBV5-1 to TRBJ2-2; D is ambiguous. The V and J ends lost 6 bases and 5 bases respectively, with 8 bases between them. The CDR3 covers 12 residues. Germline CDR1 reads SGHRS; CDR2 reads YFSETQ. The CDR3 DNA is TGCGCCAGCATTGACGGAACCGGGGAGCTGTTTTTT. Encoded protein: CASIDGTGELFF.

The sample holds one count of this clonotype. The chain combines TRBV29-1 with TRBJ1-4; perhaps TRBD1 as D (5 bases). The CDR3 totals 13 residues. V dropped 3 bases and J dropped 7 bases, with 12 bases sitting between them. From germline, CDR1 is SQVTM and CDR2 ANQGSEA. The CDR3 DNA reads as TGCAGCGTTGACAAGGGGATGGGTGAAAAACTGTTTTTT. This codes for CSVDKGMGEKLFF.

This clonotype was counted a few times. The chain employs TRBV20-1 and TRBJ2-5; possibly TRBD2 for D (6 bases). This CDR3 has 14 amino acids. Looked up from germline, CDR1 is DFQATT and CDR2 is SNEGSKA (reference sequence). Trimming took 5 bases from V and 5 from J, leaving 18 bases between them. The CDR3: CSAYLPGLGETQYF. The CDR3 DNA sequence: TGCAGTGCTTACCTACCGGGACTCGGGGAGACCCAGTACTTC.

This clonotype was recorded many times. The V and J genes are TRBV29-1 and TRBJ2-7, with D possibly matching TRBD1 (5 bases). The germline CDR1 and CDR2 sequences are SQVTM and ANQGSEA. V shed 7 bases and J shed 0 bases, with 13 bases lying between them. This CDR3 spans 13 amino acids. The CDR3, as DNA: TGCAGCGCCAAGTGGGGCAGCTCCTACGAGCAGTACTTC. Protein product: CSAKWGSSYEQYF.

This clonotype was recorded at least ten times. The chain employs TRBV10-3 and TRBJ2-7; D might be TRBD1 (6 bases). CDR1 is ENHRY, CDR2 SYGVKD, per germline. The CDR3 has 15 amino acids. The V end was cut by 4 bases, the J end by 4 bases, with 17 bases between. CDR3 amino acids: CAISGQAVGQYEQYF. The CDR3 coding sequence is TGTGCCATCAGTGGACAGGCGGTTGGCCAGTACGAGCAGTACTTC.

This chain's CDR3 is CASSTAGALGTQSEKLFF. The CDR3 DNA follows: TGTGCCAGCAGTACAGCAGGGGCACTGGGCACGCAATCCGAAAAACTGTTTTTT. V is TRBV28 and J is TRBJ1-4, with D possibly matching TRBD1 (6 bases). V lost 5 bases, J lost 8 bases, and 27 bases lay in between. The CDR3 consists of 18 residues. CDR1 is MDHEN and CDR2 is SYDVKM in the germline V gene.

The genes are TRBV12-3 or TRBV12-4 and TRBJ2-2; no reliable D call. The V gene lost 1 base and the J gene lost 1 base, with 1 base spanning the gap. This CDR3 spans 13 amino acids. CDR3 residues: CASSLENTGELFF. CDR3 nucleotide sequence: TGTGCCAGCAGTTTAGAGAACACCGGGGAGCTGTTTTTT.

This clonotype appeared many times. CDR3 nucleotides: TGTGCCAGCAGCGTAAGCCCCGGGACCGAGCCCTACGAGCAGTACTTC. The encoded protein is CASSVSPGTEPYEQYF. The chain links TRBV9 to TRBJ2-7; D tentatively fits TRBD1 or TRBD2 (5 bases each). The CDR3 loop spans 16 amino acids. Germline lookup yields CDR1 SGDLS and CDR2 YYNGEE. The V and J ends lost 1 base and 2 bases respectively, with 16 bases between them.

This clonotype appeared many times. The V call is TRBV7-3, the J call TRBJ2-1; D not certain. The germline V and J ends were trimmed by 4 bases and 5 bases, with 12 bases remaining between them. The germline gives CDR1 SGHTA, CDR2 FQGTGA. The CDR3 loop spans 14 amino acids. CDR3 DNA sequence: TGTGCCAGCAGCTCTCGTCTCGGTAACAATGAGCAGTTCTTC. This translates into CASSSRLGNNEQFF.

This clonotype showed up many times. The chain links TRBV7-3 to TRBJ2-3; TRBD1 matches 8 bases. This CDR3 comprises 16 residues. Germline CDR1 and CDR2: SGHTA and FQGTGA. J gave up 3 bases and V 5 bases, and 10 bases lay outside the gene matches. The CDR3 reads CASSPNPGQGTDTQYF. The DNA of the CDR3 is TGTGCCAGCAGCCCAAATCCCGGACAGGGAACAGATACGCAGTATTTT.

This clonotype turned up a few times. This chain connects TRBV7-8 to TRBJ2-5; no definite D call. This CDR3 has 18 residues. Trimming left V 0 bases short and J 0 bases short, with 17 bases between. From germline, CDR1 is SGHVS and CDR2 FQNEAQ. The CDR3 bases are TGTGCCAGCAGCTTAGCCCTACTGGGGTCTCAGTACCAAGAGACCCAGTACTTC. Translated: CASSLALLGSQYQETQYF. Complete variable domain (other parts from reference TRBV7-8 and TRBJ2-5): GAGVSQSPRYKVAKRGQDVALRCDPISGHVSLFWYQQALGQGPEFLTYFQNEAQLDKSGLPSDRFFAERPEGSVSTLKIQRTQQEDSAVYLCASSLALLGSQYQETQYFGPGTRLLVL.

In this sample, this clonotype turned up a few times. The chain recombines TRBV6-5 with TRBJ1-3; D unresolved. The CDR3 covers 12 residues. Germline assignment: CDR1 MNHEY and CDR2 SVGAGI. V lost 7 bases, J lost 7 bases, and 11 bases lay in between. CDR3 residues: CASTSPGNTIYF. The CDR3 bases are TGTGCCAGCACCTCTCCGGGGAACACCATATATTTT.

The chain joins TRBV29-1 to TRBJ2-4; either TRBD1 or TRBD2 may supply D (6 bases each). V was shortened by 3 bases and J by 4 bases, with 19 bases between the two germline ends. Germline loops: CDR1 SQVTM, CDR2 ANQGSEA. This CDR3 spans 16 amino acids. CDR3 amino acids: CSVEEQGGRLKNIQYF. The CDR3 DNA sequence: TGCAGCGTTGAGGAACAGGGAGGTAGACTGAAAAACATTCAGTACTTC.

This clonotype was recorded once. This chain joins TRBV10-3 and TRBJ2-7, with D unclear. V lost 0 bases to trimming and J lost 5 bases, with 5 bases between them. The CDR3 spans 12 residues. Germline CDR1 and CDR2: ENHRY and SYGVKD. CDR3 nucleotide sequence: TGTGCCATCAGTGAGTCCACCAACGAGCAGTACTTC. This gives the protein CAISESTNEQYF.

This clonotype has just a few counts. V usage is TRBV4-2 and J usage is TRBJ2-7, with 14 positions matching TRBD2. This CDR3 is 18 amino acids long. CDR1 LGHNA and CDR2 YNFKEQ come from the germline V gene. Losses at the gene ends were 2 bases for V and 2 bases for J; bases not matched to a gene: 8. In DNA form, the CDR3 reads TGTGCCAGCAGCCAATTTAGGCCGGGACTAGCGGGAGCCTACGAGCAGTACTTC. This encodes CASSQFRPGLAGAYEQYF.

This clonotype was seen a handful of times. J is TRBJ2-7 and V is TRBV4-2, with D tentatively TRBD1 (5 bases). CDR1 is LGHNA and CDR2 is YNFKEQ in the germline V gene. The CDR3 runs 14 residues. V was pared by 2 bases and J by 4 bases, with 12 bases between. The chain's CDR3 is CASSQPGHQYEQYF. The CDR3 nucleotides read TGTGCCAGCAGCCAACCCGGACACCAATACGAGCAGTACTTC.

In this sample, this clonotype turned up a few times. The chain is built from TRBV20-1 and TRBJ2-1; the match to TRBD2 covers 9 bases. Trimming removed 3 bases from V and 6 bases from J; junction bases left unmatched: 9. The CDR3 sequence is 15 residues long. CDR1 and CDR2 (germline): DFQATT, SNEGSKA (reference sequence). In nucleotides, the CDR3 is TGCAGTGCTAGTCTCGCGGGAGGGCCGGTCAATGAGCAGTTCTTC. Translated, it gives CSASLAGGPVNEQFF.

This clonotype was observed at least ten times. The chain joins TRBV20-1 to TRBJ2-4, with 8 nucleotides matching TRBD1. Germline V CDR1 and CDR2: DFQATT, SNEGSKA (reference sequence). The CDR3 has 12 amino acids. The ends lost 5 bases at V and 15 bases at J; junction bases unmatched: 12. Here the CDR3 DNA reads TGCAGTGCTGATTATGCTGGACAGGGCCCGTACTTC. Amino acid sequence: CSADYAGQGPYF.

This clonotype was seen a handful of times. This CDR3 is CASRIYVDRAGEQYF. CDR3 nucleotide sequence: TGCGCCAGCAGAATATACGTTGACAGGGCTGGCGAGCAGTACTTC. The J gene is TRBJ2-7, the V gene TRBV5-1; 7 positions match TRBD1. This CDR3 is 15 amino acids long. Germline CDR1 reads SGHRS; CDR2 reads YFSETQ. Trimming removed 5 bases from V and 6 bases from J; junction bases left unmatched: 14.

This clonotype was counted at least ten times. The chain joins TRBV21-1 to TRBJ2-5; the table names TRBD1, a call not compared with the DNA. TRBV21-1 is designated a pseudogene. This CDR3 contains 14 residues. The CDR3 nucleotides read TGTGCCAGCAGCAAGGGACAGTCTCAAGAGACCCAGTACTTC. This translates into CASSKGQSQETQYF.

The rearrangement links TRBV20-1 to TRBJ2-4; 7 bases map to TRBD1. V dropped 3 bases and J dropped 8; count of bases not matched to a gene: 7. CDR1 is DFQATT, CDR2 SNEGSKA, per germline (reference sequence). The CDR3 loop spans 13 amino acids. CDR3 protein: CSASQTGSDIQYF. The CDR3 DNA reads TGCAGTGCTAGTCAGACAGGGTCGGACATTCAGTACTTC.

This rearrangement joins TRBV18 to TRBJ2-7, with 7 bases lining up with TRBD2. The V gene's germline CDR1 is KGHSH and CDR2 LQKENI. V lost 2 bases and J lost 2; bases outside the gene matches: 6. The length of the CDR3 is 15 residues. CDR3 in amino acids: CASSPSLAETYEQYF. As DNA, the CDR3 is TGTGCCAGCTCACCAAGCCTAGCGGAGACCTACGAGCAGTACTTC.

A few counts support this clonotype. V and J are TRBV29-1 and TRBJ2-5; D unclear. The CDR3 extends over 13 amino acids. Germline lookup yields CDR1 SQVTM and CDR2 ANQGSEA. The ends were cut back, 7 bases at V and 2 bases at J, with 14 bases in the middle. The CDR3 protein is CSAVLRFQETQYF. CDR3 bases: TGCAGCGCAGTATTAAGATTTCAAGAGACCCAGTACTTC.

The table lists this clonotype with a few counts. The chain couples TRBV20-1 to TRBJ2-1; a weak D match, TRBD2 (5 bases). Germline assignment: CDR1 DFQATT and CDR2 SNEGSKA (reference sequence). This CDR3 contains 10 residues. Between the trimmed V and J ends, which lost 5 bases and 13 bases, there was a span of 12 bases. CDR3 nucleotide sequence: TGCAGTGCTGGAAGGACTGGACAGTTCTTC. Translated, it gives CSAGRTGQFF.

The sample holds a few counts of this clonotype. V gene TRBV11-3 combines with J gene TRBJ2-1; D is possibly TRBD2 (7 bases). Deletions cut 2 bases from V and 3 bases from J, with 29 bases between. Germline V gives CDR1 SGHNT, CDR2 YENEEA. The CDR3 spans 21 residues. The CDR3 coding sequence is TGTGCCAGCAGCTTATGGGCCCCTCTCGGGGGGCTCCGGGACGGCTACAATGAGCAGTTCTTC. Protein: CASSLWAPLGGLRDGYNEQFF. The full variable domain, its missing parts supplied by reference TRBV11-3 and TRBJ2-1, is EAGVVQSPRYKIIEKKQPVAFWCNPISGHNTLYWYLQNLGQGPELLIRYENEEAVDDSQLPKDRFSAERLKGVDSTLKIQPAELGDSAVYLCASSLWAPLGGLRDGYNEQFFGPGTRLTVL.

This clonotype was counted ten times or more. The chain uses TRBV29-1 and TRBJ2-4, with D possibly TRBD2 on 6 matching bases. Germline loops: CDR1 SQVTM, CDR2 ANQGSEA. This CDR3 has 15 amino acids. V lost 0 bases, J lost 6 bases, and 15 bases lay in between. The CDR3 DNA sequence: TGCAGCGTTGAAGAAGTCCCTAGGGAGGTAAACATTCAGTACTTC. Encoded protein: CSVEEVPREVNIQYF.